This T cell receptor (beta chain) came from a study of PD-1 blockade in classical Hodgkin lymphoma. Study-wide results and limits: For complete responders, baseline diversity was comparable to that of newly diagnosed patients. Diminished baseline TCR diversity has been reported in newly diagnosed patients relative to healthy donors. TCR diversity rose significantly by C4D1 in CD4+ but not CD8+ cells.

TCRdb's table, derived via immunoSEQ multiplex PCR, lists solely in-frame clones and lacks some. The sample consists of about 64,000 clones, less than 95% of them appearing once. Trimming took 3 bases from V and 4 from J, leaving 13 bases between them. Germline values: CDR1 SGDLS, CDR2 YYNGEE. The CDR3 has 15 residues. Described time point: cycle 4 day 1 (C4D1), after less than seven weeks of nivolumab. Every patient had relapsed following autologous stem cell transplantation, and cohorts differed in brentuximab vedotin exposure. Best overall response was complete response, partial response or progressive disease in these relapsed/refractory classical Hodgkin lymphoma patients. This clone came up once. The antigen is undetermined.

This receptor was taken from a human donor with classical Hodgkin lymphoma. The starting material was peripheral blood mononuclear cells (PBMCs), obtained before the fourth cycle of nivolumab. The chain combines TRBV9 with TRBJ1-4, with D tentatively TRBD1 (5 bases). The CDR3 sequence is CASSDSTGFNEKLFF. The CDR3 DNA follows: TGTGCCAGCAGCGACAGTACAGGATTTAATGAAAAACTGTTTTTT.